Presented here are 21 T cell receptor beta chains from one specimen sequenced in a study of blood T cell repertoires in COVID-19. Profiled with immunoSEQ multiplex PCR; TCRdb holds only in-frame clones, not every one. Among fewer than 700,000 clones listed, around 90% were seen once. Input material: peripheral blood. The receptor set was obtained from a woman aged 50 to 60 with COVID-19, enrolled during active disease.

Regarding this clone: The sample carries other DNA sequences with the same CDR3. The chain employs TRBV7-9 and TRBJ1-2, with TRBD1 identical over 7 bases. V lost 1 base, J lost 3 bases, and 2 bases stayed unmatched. The V gene's germline CDR1 is SEHNR and CDR2 FQNEAQ (reference sequence). The CDR3 is 14 residues long. This CDR3 reads CASSLGTGDYGYTF. CDR3 nucleotides: TGTGCCAGCAGCTTAGGGACAGGCGACTATGGCTACACCTTC.

This chain joins TRBV7-9 and TRBJ2-7; weak D call: TRBD1 (5 bases). Trimming shortened V by 2 bases and J by 6 bases, and 23 bases separated the two germline ends. The CDR3 runs 17 residues. Germline values: CDR1 SEHNR, CDR2 FQNEAQ (reference sequence). The CDR3 region is CASSLWVTETLRSEQYF. In nucleotides, the CDR3 is TGTGCCAGCAGCTTATGGGTGACAGAGACTCTAAGAAGCGAGCAGTACTTC. Complete variable domain (other parts from reference TRBV7-9 and TRBJ2-7): DTGVSQNPRHKITKRGQNVTFRCDPISEHNRLYWYRQTLGQGPEFLTYFQNEAQLEKSRLLSDRFSAERPKGSFSTLEIQRTEQGDSAMYLCASSLWVTETLRSEQYFGPGTRLTVT.

This sequence joins TRBV6-5 and TRBJ2-7, with 9 positions matching TRBD1. This CDR3 has 15 amino acids. CDR1 MNHEY and CDR2 SVGAGI come from the germline V gene. The junction had 12 bases not matched to a gene; V was cut back by 6 bases and J by 6 bases. This chain's CDR3 is CASRSYRGRDGEQYF. The DNA for the CDR3 is TGTGCCAGCAGATCATACAGGGGGCGCGACGGCGAGCAGTACTTC.

The chain joins TRBV30 to TRBJ1-1; D remains ambiguous. Germline V gene lookup returns CDR1 GTSNPN and CDR2 SVGIG (reference sequence). V dropped 6 bases and J dropped 1 base, with 6 bases sitting between them. The CDR3 contains 11 residues. In DNA form, the CDR3 reads TGTGCCTGTGAGAGGAACACTGAAGCTTTCTTT. It specifies CACERNTEAFF. Full variable domain (rest looked up from reference TRBV30 and TRBJ1-1): SQTIHQWPATLVQPVGSPLSLECTVEGTSNPNLYWYRQAAGRGLQLLFYSVGIGQISSEVPQNLSASRPQDRQFILSSKKLLLSDSGFYLCACERNTEAFFGQGTRLTVV.

The genes are TRBV4-1 and TRBJ1-6, with D tentatively TRBD1 (5 bases). The CDR3 extends over 16 amino acids. V was clipped by 3 bases and J by 0 bases, with 9 bases between them. Germline V gene data show CDR1 as MGHRA and CDR2 as YSYEKL. The CDR3 DNA sequence: TGCGCCAGCAGCCACCGACAGAGCTCCTATAATTCACCCCTCCACTTT. Translation gives CASSHRQSSYNSPLHF.

The chain has TRBV6-1 and TRBJ2-3, with D perhaps matching TRBD1 (5 bases). Trimming shortened V by 2 bases and J by 0 bases, and 15 bases separated the two germline ends. The CDR3 consists of 17 residues. Germline CDR1 MNHNS, CDR2 SASEGT. The CDR3 nucleotides read TGTGCCAGCAGTGAAAGTTGGGGCACTTCTAGCACAGATACGCAGTATTTT. Translation: CASSESWGTSSTDTQYF.

The V gene is TRBV6-6, the J gene TRBJ1-4; D is perhaps TRBD1 (5 bases). Germline lookup yields CDR1 MNHNY and CDR2 SVGAGI (reference sequence). Between the trimmed V and J ends, which lost 5 bases and 2 bases, there was a span of 15 bases. This CDR3 comprises 16 residues. This chain's CDR3 is CASSPSLGPTNEKLFF. CDR3 coding DNA: TGTGCCAGCAGTCCCTCCTTGGGGCCGACTAATGAAAAACTGTTTTTT.

The chain has TRBV19 and TRBJ2-2; 7 bases are a match to TRBD1. The V and J ends lost 10 bases and 1 base, in that order; junction bases with no gene match: 3. Germline assignment: CDR1 LNHDA and CDR2 SQIVND (reference sequence). This CDR3 is built from 13 residues. This CDR3 reads CAIRQGNTGELFF. The CDR3 coding sequence is TGTGCCATAAGACAGGGGAACACCGGGGAGCTGTTTTTT.

The CDR3 spells CASSHSVLQGNQPQHF. The CDR3, as DNA: TGTGCCAGCAGCCACAGTGTTTTACAGGGCAATCAGCCCCAGCATTTT. The J gene is TRBJ1-5, the V gene TRBV3-1 (or the pseudogene TRBV3-2), with a weak D call TRBD1 (5 bases). Germline V CDR1 and CDR2: LGHDT, YNNKEL (reference sequence). The CDR3 contains 16 residues. Deletions cut 3 bases from V and 2 bases from J, with 14 bases between.

This clone was seen a few times. The V call is TRBV19, the J call TRBJ1-1; 9 nucleotides agree with TRBD1. The CDR3 is made up of 14 amino acids. J lost 5 bases, V lost 5 bases, and 6 bases had no gene match. Germline V gene data show CDR1 as LNHDA and CDR2 as SQIVND (reference sequence). The CDR3 here is CASSHDRGGTEAFF. The CDR3 bases are TGTGCCAGTAGTCACGACAGGGGGGGTACTGAAGCTTTCTTT.

CDR3 protein: CASSEGALQGDTQYF. CDR3 coding DNA: TGTGCCAGCAGTGAAGGGGCCCTGCAAGGAGATACGCAGTATTTT. The chain combines TRBV6-1 with TRBJ2-3, with unresolved D. Germline V gene lookup returns CDR1 MNHNS and CDR2 SASEGT. CDR3 length: 15 residues. V gave up 1 base and J gave up 5 bases, with 13 bases separating them.

CDR3: CASSPYTGKDYGYTF. Written as DNA, the CDR3 is TGTGCCAGCAGTCCATATACAGGGAAGGACTATGGCTACACCTTC. The chain couples TRBV27 to TRBJ1-2, with a possible D match to TRBD1 (6 bases). The CDR3 runs 15 residues. Germline V lookup: CDR1 MNHEY, CDR2 SMNVEV (reference sequence). The V and J ends lost 5 bases and 3 bases respectively, with 16 bases between them.

The chain carries TRBV10-3 and TRBJ2-3; TRBD1 agrees at 8 bases. With V trimmed by 6 bases and J by 4 bases, 6 bases remained unmatched. CDR1 and CDR2 (germline): ENHRY, SYGVKD. The CDR3 covers 14 residues. The CDR3 reads CAIRGTGGADTQYF. The CDR3 nucleotides are TGTGCCATCAGGGGGACAGGAGGGGCAGATACGCAGTATTTT.

This chain links TRBV28 with TRBJ1-4, with D unclear. V was clipped by 2 bases and J by 0 bases, with 7 bases between them. Germline V gene data show CDR1 as MDHEN and CDR2 as SYDVKM. The CDR3 extends over 15 amino acids. CDR3 sequence (DNA): TGTGCCAGCAGTTTAGTCGGAGCAACTAATGAAAAACTGTTTTTT. This codes for CASSLVGATNEKLFF.

The chain combines TRBV9 with TRBJ2-1; 11 nucleotides agree with TRBD1. Germline CDR1 reads SGDLS; CDR2 reads YYNGEE. The junction had 6 bases not matched to a gene; V was cut back by 3 bases and J by 10 bases. This CDR3 contains 14 residues. CDR3 DNA: TGTGCCAGCAGCGCGGGACAGGGGGTAGAGGAGCAGTTCTTC. Translated, it gives CASSAGQGVEEQFF.

The rearrangement links TRBV11-2 to TRBJ1-2; 7 nucleotides match TRBD1. From germline, CDR1 is SGHAT and CDR2 FQNNGV. The CDR3 runs to 15 residues. V lost 1 base, J lost 6 bases, and 8 bases stayed unmatched. DNA for the CDR3: TGTGCCAGCAGCTTAGTACTTGGCAGGGGGAATGGCTACACCTTC. This encodes CASSLVLGRGNGYTF.

The V gene is TRBV7-8, the J gene TRBJ2-7; D uncertain. The CDR3 has 13 residues. Germline V gives CDR1 SGHVS, CDR2 FQNEAQ. Trimming removed 3 bases from V and 1 base from J, with 7 bases in between. In DNA form, the CDR3 reads TGTGCCAGCAGCTTGCAGGCTTCCTACGAGCAGTACTTC. Encoded protein: CASSLQASYEQYF. The full variable domain, completed using reference TRBV7-8 and TRBJ2-7, is GAGVSQSPRYKVAKRGQDVALRCDPISGHVSLFWYQQALGQGPEFLTYFQNEAQLDKSGLPSDRFFAERPEGSVSTLKIQRTQQEDSAVYLCASSLQASYEQYFGPGTRLTVT.

This clone has just a few counts. V and J are TRBV6-6 and TRBJ1-5; D not certain. The CDR3 loop spans 9 amino acids. Trimming left V 10 bases short and J 6 bases short, with 4 bases between. The germline V gene has CDR1 MNHNY and CDR2 SVGAGI (reference sequence). CDR3 residues: CATSQPQHF. For the CDR3, the DNA is TGTGCCACTAGTCAGCCCCAGCATTTT.

The V call is TRBV19, the J call TRBJ1-1; D not resolved. V lost 5 bases to trimming and J lost 0 bases, with 7 bases between them. The CDR3 sequence is 13 residues long. The germline CDR1 and CDR2 sequences are LNHDA and SQIVND (reference sequence). The CDR3 is CASSSQMNTEAFF. The DNA for the CDR3 is TGTGCCAGTAGTTCCCAGATGAACACTGAAGCTTTCTTT.

This chain connects TRBV19 to TRBJ1-1; D is unresolved. CDR1 and CDR2 (germline): LNHDA, SQIVND (reference sequence). Deletions cut 1 base from V and 5 bases from J, with 11 bases between. The CDR3 has 14 residues. CDR3 loop: CASSIARARTEAFF. The DNA of the CDR3 is TGTGCCAGTAGTATAGCGAGGGCGAGAACTGAAGCTTTCTTT.

The chain joins TRBV6-6 to TRBJ1-6; 7 bases align to TRBD1. CDR1 is MNHNY, CDR2 SVGAGI, per germline (reference sequence). V lost 8 bases, J lost 14 bases, and 15 bases stayed unmatched. This CDR3 comprises 14 residues. CDR3: CASQPGTRGEALHF. Written as DNA, the CDR3 is TGTGCCAGCCAACCAGGGACCAGGGGGGAGGCCCTCCACTTT.